Below are 9 T cell receptor beta chains sequenced from a single sample in a study of blood T cell repertoires in COVID-19 (dated by TCRdb to the early 2020s). The library came from the immunoSEQ multiplex PCR assay. This immuneACCESS table, as held by TCRdb, lists in-frame sequences with V and J called but not all clones. Of the missing ones, under half trace to an unresolved V gene in checked studies; the others have no known cause. The sample profile shows fewer than 85,000 clones; more than 75% of them were found once. The top ten clonotypes cover under 30% of the sample. Material: peripheral blood. Every receptor here comes from a woman older than 75 with active or convalescent COVID-19.

This clone occurred a few times. The chain combines TRBV4-1 with TRBJ1-5, with D perhaps TRBD1 (6 bases). CDR1 and CDR2 from the germline V gene are MGHRA and YSYEKL. V was pared by 0 bases and J by 7 bases, with 10 bases between. The CDR3 is 14 amino acids. CDR3 sequence reads: CASSQDKGEQPQHF. Here the CDR3 DNA reads TGCGCCAGCAGCCAAGATAAGGGGGAGCAGCCCCAGCATTTT.

This chain uses TRBV28 with TRBJ2-5, with TRBD2 matching 8 bases. Germline-derived CDR1 and CDR2 are MDHEN and SYDVKM. The ends lost 2 bases at V and 5 bases at J; junction bases unmatched: 7. CDR3 length: 15 amino acids. The CDR3 sequence is CASSLLLGGAETQYF. The CDR3 nucleotides read TGTGCCAGCAGTTTACTTCTCGGGGGGGCGGAGACCCAGTACTTC.

The chain carries TRBV11-3 and TRBJ2-5; 11 bases align to TRBD1. The length of the CDR3 is 17 residues. Germline-derived CDR1 and CDR2 are SGHNT and YENEEA. The V segment lost 5 bases and the J segment 4 bases; nucleotides outside the gene matches: 12. CDR3 amino acids: CASSPGSGTGGLETQYF. The CDR3 nucleotides are TGTGCCAGCAGCCCTGGCAGTGGGACAGGGGGTCTAGAGACCCAGTACTTC. Combining the CDR3 with reference TRBV11-3 and TRBJ2-5 gives the whole variable domain EAGVVQSPRYKIIEKKQPVAFWCNPISGHNTLYWYLQNLGQGPELLIRYENEEAVDDSQLPKDRFSAERLKGVDSTLKIQPAELGDSAVYLCASSPGSGTGGLETQYFGPGTRLLVL.

The V and J genes are TRBV6-6 and TRBJ2-2; D gene uncertain. V was pared by 4 bases and J by 0 bases, with 6 bases between. The germline CDR1 and CDR2 sequences are MNHNY and SVGAGI (reference sequence). This CDR3 contains 14 residues. CDR3 coding DNA: TGTGCCAGCAGTTTGACTCCGAACACCGGGGAGCTGTTTTTT. Its protein product is CASSLTPNTGELFF.

The sample holds one count of this clone. CDR3 nucleotide sequence: TGTGCCAGCAGTGAACTAAGAAGGGGCTACGAGCAGTACTTC. Residues: CASSELRRGYEQYF. The chain has TRBV6-1 and TRBJ2-7; possible D gene TRBD1, 5 bases. Trimming took off 2 bases at V and 3 bases at J, with 11 bases between the two ends. The germline gives CDR1 MNHNS, CDR2 SASEGT. The CDR3 has 14 amino acids.

The chain has TRBV10-1 and TRBJ2-3; TRBD2 matches 11 bases. Unmatched junction bases numbered 8, after V lost 5 bases and J lost 4 bases. CDR3 size: 16 residues. The germline CDR1 and CDR2 sequences are WNHNN and SYGVQD (reference sequence). The CDR3 is CASSYSGTSGADTQYF. The CDR3 nucleotides are TGCGCCAGCAGTTACTCCGGGACTAGCGGCGCAGATACGCAGTATTTT.

This sequence joins TRBV10-1 and TRBJ2-6; TRBD1 is a possible D gene (6 bases). V was pared by 4 bases and J by 0 bases, with 13 bases between. This CDR3 is built from 17 residues. Germline CDR1 is WNHNN and CDR2 is SYGVQD (reference sequence). Here the CDR3 DNA reads TGCGCCAGCAGTGCCTCGGACAGAGGCTCTGGGGCCAACGTCCTGACTTTC. It yields the protein CASSASDRGSGANVLTF.

The chain is built from TRBV6-5 and TRBJ2-3; 8 bases map to TRBD2. The CDR3 totals 15 residues. The ends lost 6 bases at V and 5 bases at J; junction bases unmatched: 10. Per germline, CDR1 MNHEY and CDR2 SVGAGI. CDR3 sequence (DNA): TGTGCCAGCAGCCTTCAAGCGGGGGTTGAAGATACGCAGTATTTT. Protein sequence: CASSLQAGVEDTQYF.

The chain links TRBV7-6 to TRBJ1-3; D is perhaps TRBD1 (5 bases). The germline V gene has CDR1 SGHVS and CDR2 FNYEAQ. Trimming removed 1 base from V and 4 bases from J, with 14 bases in between. The CDR3 totals 16 residues. This CDR3 reads CASSLGLWGSGNTIYF. The CDR3 DNA reads as TGTGCCAGCAGCTTAGGATTATGGGGCTCGGGAAACACCATATATTTT.